This note documents a single T cell receptor (beta chain) sequence. The primer mix had 60 Vbeta and 13 Jbeta primers. Assay: immunoSEQ multiplex PCR; the TCRdb copy retains only in-frame clones and omits some. The sample lists 180,000 or so clones, about 10% occurring once. The record originates from a study of cytomegalovirus exposure and HLA in healthy donors. The length of the CDR3 is 15 residues. Sequenced sample: PBMCs. The rearrangement joins TRBV21-1 to TRBJ1-2; the table's D call of TRBD1 was not tested on the DNA. TRBV21-1 represents a pseudogene. This receptor was taken from a woman aged 25 to 39 in good health and CMV-seropositive. The CDR3 loop reads CASSKDQGQYYGYTF. As DNA, the CDR3 is TGTGCCAGCAGCAAAGATCAGGGACAATACTATGGCTACACCTTC.